The source of this TCR beta chain is a study of blood T cell repertoires in COVID-19. Overall study: From T cells, B-cell-depleted T cells, or PBMCs came the material, which was cDNA or gDNA.

The length of the CDR3 is 14 residues. The V gene's germline CDR1 is LGHDT and CDR2 YNNKEL (reference sequence). The repertoire was sequenced with immunoSEQ multiplex PCR; TCRdb's copy has only in-frame clones and lacks some. The sample records about 220,000 clones, nearly 90% being singletons. In the case of this clone: An end of the junction does not agree with germline; a read error may underlie this.

Clinical history reported by participants formed the basis on which cohorts were assigned. Sequencing used PBMCs or T cells enriched from blood (not recorded which). This sequence was found in a young man who had been exposed to COVID-19. V and J are TRBV3-1 (or the pseudogene TRBV3-2) and TRBJ2-1, with D maybe TRBD2 (5 bases). CDR3 amino acids: CASSQDLVSEYRLF. The CDR3 bases are TGTGCCAGCAGCCAAGATCTTGTTAGCGAGTATCGGCTCTTC.